These T cell receptor beta chains were read from a single sample in a study of beta chain features in type 1 diabetes. Clones were read by immunoSEQ multiplex PCR, and TCRdb kept only the in-frame ones, dropping some. The sample carries about 300,000 clones, roughly 12% recorded once. Sequenced input: naive CD4+ T cells from blood. The receptor source for this set is a woman under 30 with type 1 diabetes. Both conserved end residues are part of each CDR3. D genes are given only for firm matches. The size field is filled for only some rows; it gives once, few, many or a size class.

J,size,V,D,DNA,CDR3
TRBJ2-1,few,TRBV6-6,.,TGTGCCAGCAGTTACTTGGACTACTACAATGAGCAGTTCTTC,CASSYLDYYNEQFF
TRBJ2-2,few,TRBV18,.,TGTGCCAGCTCACCACTCGCGGGCACCGGGGAGCTGTTTTTT,CASSPLAGTGELFF
TRBJ2-1,few,TRBV7-9,TRBD2,TGTGCCAGCAGCCCTCGAGGACTAGCGGGGCACTACAATGAGCAGTTCTTC,CASSPRGLAGHYNEQFF
TRBJ1-1,.,TRBV11-1,TRBD1,TGTGCCAGCAGCCTTACGGACAGGGAAACTGAAGCTTTCTTT,CASSLTDRETEAFF
TRBJ2-4,.,TRBV5-1,TRBD2,TGCGCCAGCAGCTTCGGACTAGCGGGAGCTGTGCCCAAAAACATTCAGTACTTC,CASSFGLAGAVPKNIQYF
TRBJ2-7,few,TRBV2,TRBD1,TGTGCCAGCAGGGTACCGGGACAGGGGATTTACGAGCAGTACTTC,CASRVPGQGIYEQYF
TRBJ2-1,.,TRBV15,TRBD2,TGTGCCACCAGCAGGAGCCTAGCGGGGGGATACAATGAGCAGTTCTTC,CATSRSLAGGYNEQFF
TRBJ2-1,.,TRBV18,TRBD1,TGTGCCAGCTCACCACCCTCGGACAGGGACAATGAGCAGTTCTTC,CASSPPSDRDNEQFF
TRBJ2-5,.,TRBV29-1,.,TGCAGCGTTCCCCCAAGCGGGTCATTGGGGGAGACCCAGTACTTC,CSVPPSGSLGETQYF
TRBJ2-7,few,TRBV28,.,TGTGCCAGCAGTTTACCGAAAACTAACTACGAGCAGTACTTC,CASSLPKTNYEQYF
TRBJ2-1,few,TRBV30,.,TGTGCCTGGAGTGTCTTGGGGCTCGCGACCTCCGGGGAGCAGTTCTTC,CAWSVLGLATSGEQFF
TRBJ2-7,.,TRBV18,.,TGTGCCAGCTCACCCGACAGCTCCTACGAGCAGTACTTC,CASSPDSSYEQYF
TRBJ1-2,.,TRBV30,.,TGTGCCTGGAGTATTGGTGCGGTGGGCTACACCTTC,CAWSIGAVGYTF
TRBJ2-1,.,TRBV18,TRBD2,TGTGCCAGCTCACGCAGCGGGGATGAGCAGTTCTTC,CASSRSGDEQFF
TRBJ2-2,few,TRBV25-1,TRBD1,TGTGCCAGCAGAGCTCAGACAGGGGGAACCGGGGAGCTGTTTTTT,CASRAQTGGTGELFF
TRBJ2-5,few,TRBV7-9,.,TGTGCCAGCACTGTGGGGGCTCAAGAGACCCAGTACTTC,CASTVGAQETQYF
TRBJ1-2,few,TRBV4-3,.,TGCGCCAGCAGCCAAGATCTAACAGGAAACTATGGCTACACCTTC,CASSQDLTGNYGYTF
TRBJ2-1,.,TRBV6-5,TRBD2,TGTGCCAGCAGTTCGCTAGCGGGAGGTTACAATGAGCAGTTCTTC,CASSSLAGGYNEQFF
TRBJ1-1,.,TRBV6-5,TRBD1,TGTGCCAGCAGTTCACAATTGGACAGGGTGAACACTGAAGCTTTCTTT,CASSSQLDRVNTEAFF
TRBJ1-2,few,TRBV28,.,TGTGCCAGCAGTTTCGGGGGGCAGATTAACTATGGCTACACCTTC,CASSFGGQINYGYTF
TRBJ2-1,.,TRBV20-1,.,TGCAGTGCTGGTACTAGCACTGAGCAGTTCTTC,CSAGTSTEQFF
TRBJ2-3,.,TRBV15,.,TGTGCCACCAGCATACGACTAGTAGGAGATACGCAGTATTTT,CATSIRLVGDTQYF
TRBJ2-5,few,TRBV28,TRBD2,TGTGCCAGCAGTCGGACTAGCGGGAGTGGGGCCCAAGAGACCCAGTACTTC,CASSRTSGSGAQETQYF
TRBJ1-5,.,TRBV30,.,TGTGCCTTTAGCCGAGGGAACAATCAGCCCCAGCATTTT,CAFSRGNNQPQHF
TRBJ2-4,.,TRBV27,TRBD2,TGTGCCAGCAGTCCCCCTAGCGGGGTAGCCAAAAACATTCAGTACTTC,CASSPPSGVAKNIQYF
TRBJ2-7,.,TRBV18,.,TGTGCCAGCTCACCACCGATGGGAGGTGGCTACGAGCAGTACTTC,CASSPPMGGGYEQYF
TRBJ2-3,few,TRBV5-4,TRBD2,TGTGCCAGCAGCTCACTCGGGGGGACAGATACGCAGTATTTT,CASSSLGGTDTQYF
TRBJ2-4,few,TRBV6-5,.,TGTGCCAGCAGTTCCTCCGGGGTAGCCAAAAACATTCAGTACTTC,CASSSSGVAKNIQYF
TRBJ2-2,few,TRBV30,TRBD1,TGTGCCTGGGTCGACAGGGAAAACACCGGGGAGCTGTTTTTT,CAWVDRENTGELFF